The clone carrying this TCR beta chain was seen more than once but under ten times. Data came from immunoSEQ multiplex PCR; TCRdb stores just in-frame clones and leaves some out. Of 110,000 or so clones in the sample, roughly 80% were seen once. This record belongs to a study of blood T cell repertoires in COVID-19. Study-level information: T cells, B-cell-depleted T cells, or PBMCs provided the cDNA or gDNA that served as material.

CDR1 and CDR2 from the germline V gene are GTSNPN and SVGIG (reference sequence). This CDR3 contains 13 residues. V was trimmed by 3 bases and J by 2 bases, leaving 11 bases between them. The sequence derives from a human donor in a cohort sampled during active COVID-19. The chain recombines TRBV30 with TRBJ2-7; D not resolved. The sequenced sample consisted of peripheral blood. The CDR3 region has the DNA TGTGCCTGGAGCCGTCAGGTCACCTACGAGCAGTACTTC. Its translation is CAWSRQVTYEQYF.